The clone carrying this T cell receptor beta chain has just a few counts. The data derive from a study of blood T cells in healthy people across ages. A second PCR, run for 7 to 11 cycles, used a sample-barcoded 5' primer plus a J-beta primer mix. In TCRdb, the 5' RACE reads were re-called with MiXCR into one record per CDR3 protein. The sample includes about 780,000 distinct CDR3 sequences, about 59% of them seen just once. The CDR3 is made up of 15 amino acids. V lost 7 bases and J lost 7; bases outside the gene matches: 11. Germline V CDR1 and CDR2: MNHEY, SVGAGI. The origin of this receptor is a man younger than 40 in good health. Sequencing used blood. The chain has TRBV6-5 and TRBJ2-1; 9 nucleotides match TRBD2. CDR3 in DNA: TGTGCCAGCACTTTAGGTAGCGGGGGCAAGAATGAGCAGTTCTTC. It codes for CASTLGSGGKNEQFF.